This T cell receptor beta chain was observed in a study of blood T cell repertoires in COVID-19. Study background: Collection of acute and convalescent COVID-19 samples took place in the United States, Italy and Spain.

Participant ages covered about 18 to 95 years across about 22 US areas. Recovery meant two consecutive negative NP/OP PCR tests, professional clearance, or resolved symptoms. The assay was immunoSEQ multiplex PCR, and TCRdb's table has in-frame clones only and misses some. The sample includes fewer than 400,000 clones, over 85% of them seen just once. This clone appeared once. Germline V lookup: CDR1 MNHEY, CDR2 SMNVEV (reference sequence). V was pared by 5 bases and J by 6 bases, with 12 bases between. This CDR3 comprises 13 residues. The chain links TRBV27 to TRBJ2-3, with D unresolved. This receptor was obtained from a woman aged 25 to 39 who had recovered from COVID-19. Specimen: PBMCs or T cells enriched from blood (not recorded which). This CDR3 reads CASSQNHFDTQYF. In nucleotides, the CDR3 is TGTGCCAGCAGTCAAAATCATTTCGATACGCAGTATTTT.